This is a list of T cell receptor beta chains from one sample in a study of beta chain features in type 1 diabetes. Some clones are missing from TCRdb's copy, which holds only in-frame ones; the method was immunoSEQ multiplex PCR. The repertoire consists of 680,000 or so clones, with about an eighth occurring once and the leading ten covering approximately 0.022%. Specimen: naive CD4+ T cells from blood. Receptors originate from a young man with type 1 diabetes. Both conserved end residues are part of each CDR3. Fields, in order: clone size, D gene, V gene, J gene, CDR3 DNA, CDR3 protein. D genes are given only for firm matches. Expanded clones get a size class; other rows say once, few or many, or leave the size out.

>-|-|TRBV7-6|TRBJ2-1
TGTGCCAGCAGCTCTCTCCGGGGGCCACCTGGGAATGAGCAGTTCTTC
CASSSLRGPPGNEQFF
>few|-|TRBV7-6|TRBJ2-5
TGTGCCAGCAGCTTAGGAACAGCCCAAGAGACCCAGTACTTC
CASSLGTAQETQYF
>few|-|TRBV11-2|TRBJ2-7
TGTGCCAGCAGTCCGGCTTCGGCCAGCGACGAGCAGTACTTC
CASSPASASDEQYF
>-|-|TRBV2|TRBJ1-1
TGTGCCAGCATCCATGGGGGAGGCACTGAAGCTTTCTTT
CASIHGGGTEAFF
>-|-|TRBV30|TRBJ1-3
TGTGCCTGGAGTTCGGGGAGGGTGGGAAACACCATATATTTT
CAWSSGRVGNTIYF
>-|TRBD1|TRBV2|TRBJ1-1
TGTGCCAGCAGAAGGACAGGGTCCCCTGAAGCTTTCTTT
CASRRTGSPEAFF
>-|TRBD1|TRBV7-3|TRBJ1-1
TGTGCCAGCAGCCCCGGCACAGGGGGCGCGGGCACTGAAGCTTTCTTT
CASSPGTGGAGTEAFF
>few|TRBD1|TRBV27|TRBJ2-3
TGTGCCAGCAGTATTGACAGGGGCACAGATACGCAGTATTTT
CASSIDRGTDTQYF
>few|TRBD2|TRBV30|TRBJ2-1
TGTGCCTGGAGTTCAGAGCGGGGGGGCCTCAATGAGCAGTTCTTC
CAWSSERGGLNEQFF
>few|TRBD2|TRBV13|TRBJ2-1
TGTGCCAGCAGCCCGCGGGGGGGCCAGGGGAATGAGCAGTTCTTC
CASSPRGGQGNEQFF
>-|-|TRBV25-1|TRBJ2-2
TGTGCCAGCAGTGAACCGGGACCGGGACCTGGGGAGCTGTTTTTT
CASSEPGPGPGELFF
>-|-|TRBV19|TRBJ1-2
TGTGCCAGTAGTATCCGGGACACGGATGGCTACACCTTC
CASSIRDTDGYTF
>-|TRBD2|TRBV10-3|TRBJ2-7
TGTGCCTACGGGACTAGCGGGGGGATCAACGAGCAGTACTTC
CAYGTSGGINEQYF
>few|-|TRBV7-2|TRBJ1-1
TGTGCCAGCAGCTTAGCCTGGGACACTGAAGCTTTCTTT
CASSLAWDTEAFF
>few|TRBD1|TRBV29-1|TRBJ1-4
TGCAGCGTTGGACAGGGAAATGAAAAACTGTTTTTT
CSVGQGNEKLFF
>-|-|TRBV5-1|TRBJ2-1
TGCGCCAGCAGCATATCTAGTTGGGGGCACAATGAGCAGTTCTTC
CASSISSWGHNEQFF
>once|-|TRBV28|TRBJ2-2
TGTGCCAGCAGTGAGACAGGGAGGGCACCCGGGGAGCTGTTTTTT
CASSETGRAPGELFF
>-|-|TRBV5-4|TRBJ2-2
TGTGCCAGCAGCCGCGTGGAGGCCGGGGAGCTGTTTTTT
CASSRVEAGELFF
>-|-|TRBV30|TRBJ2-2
TGTGCCTGGAATTGGGATTGGGGCACCGGGGAGCTGTTTTTT
CAWNWDWGTGELFF
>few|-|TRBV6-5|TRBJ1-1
TGTGCCAGCAGCCCCGGGGTGCTGAACACTGAAGCTTTCTTT
CASSPGVLNTEAFF
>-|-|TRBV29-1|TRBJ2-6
TGCAGCGTTCCCCGACGGAACTCTGGGGCCAACGTCCTGACTTTC
CSVPRRNSGANVLTF
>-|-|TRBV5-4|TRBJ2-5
TGTGCCAGCAGCTTAGGAGCGGCGAGGGAGACCCAGTACTTC
CASSLGAARETQYF
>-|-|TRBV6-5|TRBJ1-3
TGTGCCAGCAGCCGAGCCCTGGGCGGAAACACCATATATTTT
CASSRALGGNTIYF
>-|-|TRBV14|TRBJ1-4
TGTGCCAGCAGCAGGGCGACTAATGAAAAACTGTTTTTT
CASSRATNEKLFF
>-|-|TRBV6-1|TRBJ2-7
TGTGCCAGCAGTGCCCAGGTCTACGAGCAGTACTTC
CASSAQVYEQYF
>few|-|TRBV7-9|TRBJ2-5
TGTGCCAGCAGCCCGACATGGTCAGAGACCCAGTACTTC
CASSPTWSETQYF
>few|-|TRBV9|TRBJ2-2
TGTGCCAGCAGGGAGGGAACGAACACCGGGGAGCTGTTTTTT
CASREGTNTGELFF
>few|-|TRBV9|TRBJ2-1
TGTGCCAGCAGCGTAGGCGGCAGGGGCTCCTACAATGAGCAGTTCTTC
CASSVGGRGSYNEQFF
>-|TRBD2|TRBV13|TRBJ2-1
TGTGCCAGCAGCCCCCGGATAGCGGGGGGGAGTGAGCAGTTCTTC
CASSPRIAGGSEQFF
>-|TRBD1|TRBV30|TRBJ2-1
TGTGCCTGGAGTGTAACGCGGGGACAGGGGGATGGAAATGAGCAGTTCTTC
CAWSVTRGQGDGNEQFF
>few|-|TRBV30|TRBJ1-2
TGTGCCTGGGCCCCAGGGGATCGGCGAGGCTACACCTTC
CAWAPGDRRGYTF
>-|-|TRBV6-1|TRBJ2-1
TGTGCCAGCAGTGCACAGGGCTATGAGCAGTTCTTC
CASSAQGYEQFF
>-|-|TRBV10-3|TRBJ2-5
TGTGCCATCAGTGAGTCGGGGAATGGAGAGACCCAGTACTTC
CAISESGNGETQYF
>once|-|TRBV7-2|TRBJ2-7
TGTGCCAGCAGCTTGATGCGGGGGCACTACGAGCAGTACTTC
CASSLMRGHYEQYF
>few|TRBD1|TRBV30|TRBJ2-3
TGTGCCTGGAGTCCCGGGACAGGGTCGGCGCAGTATTTT
CAWSPGTGSAQYF
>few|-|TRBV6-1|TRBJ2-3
TGTGCCAGCAATAGAGAGGGCACAGATACGCAGTATTTT
CASNREGTDTQYF
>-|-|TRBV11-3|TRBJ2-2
TGTGCCAGCAGCTTAGGGGGCCGGAGGTGGACCGGGGAGCTGTTTTTT
CASSLGGRRWTGELFF
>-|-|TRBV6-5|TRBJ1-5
TGTGCCAGCAGTTACCAGGAGAATCAGCCCCAGCATTTT
CASSYQENQPQHF
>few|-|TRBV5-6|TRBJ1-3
TGTGCCAGCAGATCCGTCGAGAGGGGAGGAAACACCATATATTTT
CASRSVERGGNTIYF
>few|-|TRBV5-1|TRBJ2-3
TGCGCCAGCAGCTTGGGGACGAAAGCAGATACGCAGTATTTT
CASSLGTKADTQYF
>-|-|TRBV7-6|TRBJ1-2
TGTGCCAGCAGCTTAGTTCAGGCTGCAGATGGCTACACCTTC
CASSLVQAADGYTF
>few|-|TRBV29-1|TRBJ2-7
TGCAGCGTTGAAGGCAGAAACTCCTACGAGCAGTACTTC
CSVEGRNSYEQYF
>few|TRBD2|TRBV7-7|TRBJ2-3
TGTGCTAGCAGCTCCTCTAGCGGGGGGACCACTAGCACAGATACGCAGTATTTT
CASSSSSGGTTSTDTQYF
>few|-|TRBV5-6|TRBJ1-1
TGTGCCAGCAGCCCCCAAGGGACGGTGAACACTGAAGCTTTCTTT
CASSPQGTVNTEAFF
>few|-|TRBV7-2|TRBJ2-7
TGTGCCAGCAGCTTACTGGGCAGGACCTACGAGCAGTACTTC
CASSLLGRTYEQYF
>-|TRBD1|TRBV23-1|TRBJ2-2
TGCGCCAGCAGTCAATCAGACAGGGCGAACACCGGGGAGCTGTTTTTT
CASSQSDRANTGELFF
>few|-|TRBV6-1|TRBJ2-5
TGTGCCAGCAGTGAAATGACAGCCCAAGAGACCCAGTACTTC
CASSEMTAQETQYF
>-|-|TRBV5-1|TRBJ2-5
TGCGCCAGCAGCTTTGACCACGGCGAGTACTTC
CASSFDHGEYF
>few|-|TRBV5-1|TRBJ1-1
TGCGCCAGCAGCTTGGACCAGGAAGCTTTCTTT
CASSLDQEAFF
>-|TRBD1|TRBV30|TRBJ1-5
TGTGCCTGGAGCGCCGGGACAGGGGGGAATCAGCCCCAGCATTTT
CAWSAGTGGNQPQHF
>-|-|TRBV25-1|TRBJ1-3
TGTGCCAGCAGTCCAAGAGGGATCTCTGGAAACACCATATATTTT
CASSPRGISGNTIYF
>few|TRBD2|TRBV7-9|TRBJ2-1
TGTGCCAGCAGCTTAGCCGGGACTAGCAATGAGCAGTTCTTC
CASSLAGTSNEQFF
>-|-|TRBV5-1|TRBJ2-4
TGCGCCAGCAGCTTGGGCCTTGGACAGAAAACCCAAAACATTCAGTACTTC
CASSLGLGQKTQNIQYF
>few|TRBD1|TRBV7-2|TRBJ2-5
TGTGCCAGCAGCTTAGGGACATGGCTGGGACAGGGGGCGCGGGAGACCCAGTACTTC
CASSLGTWLGQGARETQYF
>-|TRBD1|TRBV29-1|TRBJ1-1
TGCAGCGCCTCTGGACAGGAGCACACTGAAGCTTTCTTT
CSASGQEHTEAFF